This T cell receptor beta chain originates from a study of blood T cell repertoires in COVID-19. In the original workflow: Researchers report that nucleated cell counts were estimated from reference gene primer amplification. Measured with immunoSEQ multiplex PCR; TCRdb has only the in-frame clones, and not every one. The D gene and trimming were derived from the DNA, and the V and J assignments and clone size from that table. The sample yields 300,000 to 350,000 clones, about 90% seen once. Trimming at V came to 5 bases and at J to 8 bases, leaving 11 bases not matched to a gene. Germline V lookup: CDR1 SGHNT, CDR2 YENEEA. The CDR3 covers 16 residues.

The rearrangement joins TRBV11-3 to TRBJ2-1; 11 bases are a match to TRBD2. This receptor was obtained from a young woman who had recovered from COVID-19. Sequenced input: peripheral blood. The CDR3, as DNA: TGTGCCAGCAGCCGAACCCAACTAGCGGGAGTACATGAGCAGTTCTTC. This encodes CASSRTQLAGVHEQFF. Full variable domain (missing parts from reference TRBV11-3 and TRBJ2-1): EAGVVQSPRYKIIEKKQPVAFWCNPISGHNTLYWYLQNLGQGPELLIRYENEEAVDDSQLPKDRFSAERLKGVDSTLKIQPAELGDSAVYLCASSRTQLAGVHEQFFGPGTRLTVL.